These 22 T cell receptor beta chains were sequenced from one sample in a study of blood T cell repertoires in COVID-19. Some clones are missing from TCRdb's copy, which holds only in-frame ones; the method was immunoSEQ multiplex PCR. The sample includes 90,000 to 120,000 clones, about nine tenths of them seen just once. Source material: peripheral blood. Source of these receptors: a middle-aged man with active or convalescent COVID-19.

The chain recombines TRBV29-1 with TRBJ1-4, with a tentative D call TRBD1 (5 bases). CDR3 size: 10 residues. Between the trimmed V and J ends, which lost 6 bases and 6 bases, there was a span of 5 bases. Germline V gene sequence: CDR1 SQVTM, CDR2 ANQGSEA. CDR3 loop: CSVGDEKLFF. Written as DNA, the CDR3 is TGCAGCGTAGGGGATGAAAAACTGTTTTTT.

The J gene is TRBJ1-1, the V gene TRBV28; D unresolved. CDR3 length: 13 residues. CDR1 is MDHEN and CDR2 is SYDVKM in the germline V gene. V lost 6 bases, J lost 4 bases, and 12 bases lay in between. The CDR3 reads CASRTTSGTEAFF. CDR3 coding DNA: TGTGCCAGCAGGACCACTAGTGGCACTGAAGCTTTCTTT. Drawing the rest from reference TRBV28 and TRBJ1-1, the complete variable domain is DVKVTQSSRYLVKRTGEKVFLECVQDMDHENMFWYRQDPGLGLRLIYFSYDVKMKEKGDIPEGYSVSREKKERFSLILESASTNQTSMYLCASRTTSGTEAFFGQGTRLTVV.

This clone occurred once. The chain recombines TRBV7-9 with TRBJ1-4; unclear D gene. Trimming took off 0 bases at V and 4 bases at J, with 6 bases between the two ends. The germline V gene encodes CDR1 SEHNR and CDR2 FQNEAQ (reference sequence). There are 14 residues in the CDR3. In DNA, the CDR3 is TGTGCCAGCAGCTTAGCGGGAGTTAATGAAAAACTGTTTTTT. This codes for CASSLAGVNEKLFF.

The chain carries TRBV25-1 and TRBJ2-7, with TRBD2 matching 8 bases. Germline loops: CDR1 MGHDK, CDR2 SYGVNS. CDR3 length equals 15 residues. V lost 3 bases and J lost 4; bases outside the gene matches: 8. The DNA of the CDR3 is TGTGCCAGCAGTGACCCAGCGGGAGACGTGTACGAGCAGTACTTC. It is translated as CASSDPAGDVYEQYF.

The CDR3 spells CASRSGGAYGYTF. Written as DNA, the CDR3 is TGTGCCAGCAGGTCGGGAGGGGCCTATGGCTACACCTTC. This sequence joins TRBV28 and TRBJ1-2; D possibly corresponds to TRBD1 (5 bases). CDR3 length: 13 amino acids. Per germline, CDR1 MDHEN and CDR2 SYDVKM. Trimming pared 6 bases from V and 4 bases from J, leaving 12 bases between.

This chain joins TRBV5-1 and TRBJ2-2, with 8 bases lining up with TRBD2. There are 14 residues in the CDR3. Unmatched junction bases numbered 8, after V lost 7 bases and J lost 6 bases. Germline-derived CDR1 and CDR2 are SGHRS and YFSETQ. The DNA of the CDR3 is TGCGCCAGCCAAGGACTAGCCTCCGCCGGGGAGCTGTTTTTT. It translates to CASQGLASAGELFF.

V usage is TRBV11-3 and J usage is TRBJ2-7; D gene unclear. V lost 1 base and J 5 bases, leaving 18 bases between the germline ends. From germline, CDR1 is SGHNT and CDR2 YENEEA. CDR3 length: 16 residues. The CDR3 spells CASSLGTKRDVDEQYF. CDR3 DNA sequence: TGTGCCAGCAGCTTAGGTACAAAGCGTGACGTCGACGAGCAGTACTTC.

The J gene is TRBJ2-5, the V gene TRBV19; 7 bases line up with TRBD1. The germline gives CDR1 LNHDA, CDR2 SQIVND (reference sequence). V dropped 6 bases and J dropped 2; count of bases not matched to a gene: 3. The CDR3 consists of 13 residues. CDR3: CASSPGQQETQYF. Here the CDR3 DNA reads TGTGCCAGTAGCCCGGGACAGCAAGAGACCCAGTACTTC.

This clone was detected only once. The chain employs TRBV19 and TRBJ1-6; TRBD1 might be the D (5 bases). In germline, CDR1 is LNHDA, CDR2 SQIVND (reference sequence). CDR3 length equals 14 residues. V lost 6 bases to trimming and J lost 8 bases, with 14 bases between them. CDR3 sequence (DNA): TGTGCCAGTAGATCCAGCGGGGGGGATTCACCCCTCCACTTT. Residues: CASRSSGGDSPLHF.

This clone was observed once. This chain connects TRBV10-3 to TRBJ2-3; 12 bases line up with TRBD2. After removal of 3 bases from V and 3 bases from J, the junction contained 7 bases not matched to a gene. The CDR3 runs 17 residues. CDR1 is ENHRY, CDR2 SYGVKD, per germline. CDR3 sequence reads: CAISDGLAGGRTDTQYF. The CDR3 bases are TGTGCCATCAGTGATGGTCTAGCGGGAGGGCGGACAGATACGCAGTATTTT.

The chain recombines TRBV6-5 with TRBJ2-1, with TRBD2 identical over 10 bases. CDR3 length: 15 amino acids. Germline values: CDR1 MNHEY, CDR2 SVGAGI. Trimming at V came to 2 bases and at J to 10 bases, leaving 8 bases not matched to a gene. The CDR3 spells CASSYVASGSGEQFF. The CDR3 bases are TGTGCCAGCAGTTACGTGGCTAGCGGGAGTGGCGAGCAGTTCTTC.

The chain links TRBV3-1 (or the pseudogene TRBV3-2) to TRBJ2-5; 8 nucleotides match TRBD2. CDR3 length: 15 residues. The germline V gene encodes CDR1 LGHDT and CDR2 YNNKEL (reference sequence). V shed 4 bases, J shed 4 bases, and the junction held 8 bases outside the gene matches. CDR3 protein: CASSPPARGGETQYF. The CDR3 region has the DNA TGTGCCAGCAGCCCCCCCGCCCGGGGGGGAGAGACCCAGTACTTC.

The chain carries TRBV27 and TRBJ1-6; 7 nucleotides agree with TRBD1. The trim removed 6 bases at V and 6 bases at J, leaving 8 bases unmatched. The CDR3 totals 15 residues. Germline loops: CDR1 MNHEY, CDR2 SMNVEV (reference sequence). CDR3 DNA sequence: TGTGCCAGCAGCCCACCAGGGGGTCCTAATTCACCCCTCCACTTT. It is translated as CASSPPGGPNSPLHF.

This rearrangement joins TRBV7-9 to TRBJ2-5, with D possibly matching TRBD2 (6 bases). Per germline, CDR1 SEHNR and CDR2 FQNEAQ (reference sequence). This CDR3 has 13 residues. V lost 7 bases and J lost 2, with 11 bases in between. For the CDR3, the DNA is TGTGCCAGCACGCGGGACTTTCAAGAGACCCAGTACTTC. Translation gives CASTRDFQETQYF.

This rearrangement joins TRBV19 to TRBJ2-7; perhaps TRBD2 as D (5 bases). Trimming cost V 6 bases and J 5 bases, with 8 bases left between them. This CDR3 has 11 amino acids. Germline CDR1 LNHDA, CDR2 SQIVND (reference sequence). CDR3 DNA: TGTGCCAGTAGCTTCGGGGACGAGCAGTACTTC. Translation: CASSFGDEQYF. The variable domain in full, with the rest retrieved from reference TRBV19 and TRBJ2-7, is DGGITQSPKYLFRKEGQNVTLSCEQNLNHDAMYWYRQDPGQGLRLIYYSQIVNDFQKGDIAEGYSVSREKKESFPLTVTSAQKNPTAFYLCASSFGDEQYFGPGTRLTVT.

The CDR3 sequence: CASSPTSLVVGQYF. CDR3 nucleotides: TGTGCCAGCAGCCCTACGTCACTTGTCGTCGGGCAGTACTTC. This chain uses TRBV7-9 with TRBJ2-7, with D uncertain. The germline V gene has CDR1 SEHNR and CDR2 FQNEAQ (reference sequence). The CDR3 length is 14 residues. The germline V and J ends were trimmed by 5 bases and 9 bases, with 20 bases remaining between them.

The chain carries TRBV10-3 and TRBJ2-7; TRBD2 matches 9 bases. Losses at the gene ends were 0 bases for V and 7 bases for J; bases not matched to a gene: 7. CDR1 is ENHRY and CDR2 is SYGVKD in the germline V gene. CDR3 size: 15 residues. The CDR3 sequence is CAISESGGRAREQYF. CDR3 coding DNA: TGTGCCATCAGTGAGTCCGGCGGGAGGGCCAGAGAGCAGTACTTC.

This clone has only a few counts. This rearrangement joins TRBV5-6 to TRBJ2-7; D is unresolved. The CDR3 contains 11 residues. Trimming shortened V by 5 bases and J by 6 bases, and 9 bases separated the two germline ends. Germline V gives CDR1 SGHDT, CDR2 YYEEEE. CDR3 sequence reads: CASRSLFEQYF. CDR3 coding DNA: TGTGCCAGCAGGAGTTTGTTCGAGCAGTACTTC.

This clone was observed a handful of times. The gene calls are TRBV29-1 and TRBJ2-1; D is perhaps TRBD2 (6 bases). Trimming stripped 4 bases from V and 4 bases from J, with 14 bases between. The germline CDR1 and CDR2 sequences are SQVTM and ANQGSEA. The CDR3 loop spans 14 amino acids. CDR3 DNA sequence: TGCAGCGTTGTTGGAGGGAGTGTTTACAATGAGCAGTTCTTC. Translation gives CSVVGGSVYNEQFF.

V gene TRBV6-6 combines with J gene TRBJ1-1; TRBD1 agrees at 8 bases. CDR3 size: 14 residues. The junction had 9 bases not matched to a gene; V was cut back by 6 bases and J by 6 bases. Germline V CDR1 and CDR2: MNHNY, SVGAGI (reference sequence). CDR3 residues: CASSYLDRGSEAFF. CDR3 sequence (DNA): TGTGCCAGCAGCTATCTTGACAGGGGCTCTGAAGCTTTCTTT.

In its sample, this clone was seen a few times. The rearrangement links TRBV12-3 or TRBV12-4 to TRBJ1-4; no reliable D call. The V gene lost 2 bases and the J gene lost 8 bases, with 9 bases spanning the gap. This CDR3 contains 13 residues. In nucleotides, the CDR3 is TGTGCCAGCAGTTTAACATTCCGAGAAAAACTGTTTTTT. Translating it yields CASSLTFREKLFF.

The genes are TRBV11-2 and TRBJ2-7; TRBD2 aligns across 14 bases. CDR1 and CDR2 from the germline V gene are SGHAT and FQNNGV. The CDR3 spans 16 residues. V was clipped by 4 bases and J by 6 bases; unmatched bases: 8. The CDR3 coding sequence is TGTGCCAGCAGCTCGAGGGGACTAGCGGGAGTTCGCGAGCAGTACTTC. This codes for CASSSRGLAGVREQYF.